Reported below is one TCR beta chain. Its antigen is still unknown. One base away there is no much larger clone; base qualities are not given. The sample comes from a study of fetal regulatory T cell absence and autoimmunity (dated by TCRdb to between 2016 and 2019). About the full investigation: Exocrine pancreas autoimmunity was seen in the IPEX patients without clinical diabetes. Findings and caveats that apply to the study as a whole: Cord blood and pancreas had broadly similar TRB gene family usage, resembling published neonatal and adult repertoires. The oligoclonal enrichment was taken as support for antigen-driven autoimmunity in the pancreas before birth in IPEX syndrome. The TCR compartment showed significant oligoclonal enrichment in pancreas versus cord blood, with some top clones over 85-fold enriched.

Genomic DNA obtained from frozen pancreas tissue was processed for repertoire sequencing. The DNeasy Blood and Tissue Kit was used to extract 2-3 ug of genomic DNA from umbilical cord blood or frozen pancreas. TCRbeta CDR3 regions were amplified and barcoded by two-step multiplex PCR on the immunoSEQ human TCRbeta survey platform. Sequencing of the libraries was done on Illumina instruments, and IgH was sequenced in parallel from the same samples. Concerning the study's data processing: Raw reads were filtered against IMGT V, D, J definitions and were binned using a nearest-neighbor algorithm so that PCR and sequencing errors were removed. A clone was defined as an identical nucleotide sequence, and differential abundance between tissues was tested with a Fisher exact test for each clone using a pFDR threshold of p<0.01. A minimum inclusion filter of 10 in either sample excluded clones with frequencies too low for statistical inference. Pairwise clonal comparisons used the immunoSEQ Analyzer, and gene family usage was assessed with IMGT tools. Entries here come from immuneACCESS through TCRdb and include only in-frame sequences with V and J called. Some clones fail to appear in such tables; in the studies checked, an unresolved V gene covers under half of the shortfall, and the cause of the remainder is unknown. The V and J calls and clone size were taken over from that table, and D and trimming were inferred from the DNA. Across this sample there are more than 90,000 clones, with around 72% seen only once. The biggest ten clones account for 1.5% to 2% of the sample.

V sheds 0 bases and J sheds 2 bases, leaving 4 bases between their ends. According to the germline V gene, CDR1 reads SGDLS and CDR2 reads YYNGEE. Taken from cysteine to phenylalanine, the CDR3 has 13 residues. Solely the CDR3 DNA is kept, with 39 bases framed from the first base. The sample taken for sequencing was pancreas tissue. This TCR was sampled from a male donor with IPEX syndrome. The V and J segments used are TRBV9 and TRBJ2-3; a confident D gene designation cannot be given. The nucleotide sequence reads TGTGCCAGCAGCGTAGGACTCACAGATACGCAGTATTTT. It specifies CASSVGLTDTQYF.